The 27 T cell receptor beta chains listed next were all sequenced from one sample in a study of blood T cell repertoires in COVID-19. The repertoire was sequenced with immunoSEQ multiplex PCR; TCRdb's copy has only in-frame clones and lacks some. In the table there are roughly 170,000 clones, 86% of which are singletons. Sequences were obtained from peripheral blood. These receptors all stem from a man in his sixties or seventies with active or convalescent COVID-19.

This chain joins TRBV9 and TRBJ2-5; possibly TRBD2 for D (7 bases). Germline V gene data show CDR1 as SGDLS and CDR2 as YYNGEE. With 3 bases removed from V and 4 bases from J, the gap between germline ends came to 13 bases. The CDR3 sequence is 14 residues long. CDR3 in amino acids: CASSGGGALETQYF. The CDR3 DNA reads TGTGCCAGCAGCGGAGGGGGGGCTTTAGAGACCCAGTACTTC. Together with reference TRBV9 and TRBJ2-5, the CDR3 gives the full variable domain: DSGVTQTPKHLITATGQRVTLRCSPRSGDLSVYWYQQSLDQGLQFLIQYYNGEERAKGNILERFSAQQFPDLHSELNLSSLELGDSALYFCASSGGGALETQYFGPGTRLLVL.

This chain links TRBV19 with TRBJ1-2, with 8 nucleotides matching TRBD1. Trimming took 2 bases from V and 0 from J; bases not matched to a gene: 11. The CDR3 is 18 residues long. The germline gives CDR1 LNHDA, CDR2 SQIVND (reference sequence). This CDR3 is CASSIPPDRVEANYGYTF. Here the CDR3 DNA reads TGTGCCAGTAGTATACCTCCGGACAGGGTAGAAGCTAACTATGGCTACACCTTC. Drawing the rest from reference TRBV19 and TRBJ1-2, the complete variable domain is DGGITQSPKYLFRKEGQNVTLSCEQNLNHDAMYWYRQDPGQGLRLIYYSQIVNDFQKGDIAEGYSVSREKKESFPLTVTSAQKNPTAFYLCASSIPPDRVEANYGYTFGSGTRLTVV.

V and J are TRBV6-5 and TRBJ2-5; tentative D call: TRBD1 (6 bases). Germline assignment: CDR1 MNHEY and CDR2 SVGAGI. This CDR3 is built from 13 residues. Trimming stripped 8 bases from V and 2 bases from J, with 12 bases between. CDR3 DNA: TGTGCCAGCTTCGGACAGCTACAAGAGACCCAGTACTTC. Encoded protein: CASFGQLQETQYF.

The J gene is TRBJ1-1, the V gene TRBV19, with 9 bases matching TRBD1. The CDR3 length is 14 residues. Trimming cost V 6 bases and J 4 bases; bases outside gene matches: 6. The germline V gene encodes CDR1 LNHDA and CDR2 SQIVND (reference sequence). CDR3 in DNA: TGTGCCAGTAGACAACAGGGGGCGGTCACTGAAGCTTTCTTT. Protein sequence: CASRQQGAVTEAFF.

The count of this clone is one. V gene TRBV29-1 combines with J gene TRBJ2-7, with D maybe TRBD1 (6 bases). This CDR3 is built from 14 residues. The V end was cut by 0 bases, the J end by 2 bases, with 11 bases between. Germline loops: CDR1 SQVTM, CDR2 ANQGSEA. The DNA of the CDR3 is TGCAGCGTTGAAGAGACCAGGGGCGCCTACGAGCAGTACTTC. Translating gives CSVEETRGAYEQYF.

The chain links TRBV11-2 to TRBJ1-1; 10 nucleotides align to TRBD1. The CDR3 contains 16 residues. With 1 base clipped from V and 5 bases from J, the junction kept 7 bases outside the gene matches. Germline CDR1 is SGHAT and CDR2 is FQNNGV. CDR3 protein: CASSLGPGTGVTEAFF. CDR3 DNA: TGTGCCAGCAGCTTAGGACCCGGGACAGGGGTTACTGAAGCTTTCTTT.

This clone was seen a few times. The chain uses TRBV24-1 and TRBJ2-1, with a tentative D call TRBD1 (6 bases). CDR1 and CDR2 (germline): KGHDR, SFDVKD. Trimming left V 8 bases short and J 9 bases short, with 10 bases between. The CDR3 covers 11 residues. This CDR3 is CATTRGGEQFF. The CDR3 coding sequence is TGTGCCACCACCAGAGGGGGTGAGCAGTTCTTC.

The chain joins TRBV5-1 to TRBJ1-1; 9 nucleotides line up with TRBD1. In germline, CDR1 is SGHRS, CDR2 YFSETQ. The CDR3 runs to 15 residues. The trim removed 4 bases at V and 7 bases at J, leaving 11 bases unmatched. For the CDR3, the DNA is TGCGCCAGCAGCCCAGACAGGGGGTCAGACCGTGAAGCTTTCTTT. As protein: CASSPDRGSDREAFF.

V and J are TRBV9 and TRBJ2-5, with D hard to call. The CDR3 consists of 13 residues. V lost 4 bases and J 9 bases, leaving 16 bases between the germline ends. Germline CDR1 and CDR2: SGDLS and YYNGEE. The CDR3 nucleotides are TGTGCCAGCAGCTCCCCGTTCCGCGGAGCCCAGTACTTC. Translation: CASSSPFRGAQYF.

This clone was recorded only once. This chain's CDR3 is CSVDGLIGYTF. The DNA of the CDR3 is TGCAGCGTTGATGGCTTAATCGGCTACACCTTC. This chain joins TRBV29-1 and TRBJ1-2; D gene uncertain. The germline V and J ends were trimmed by 3 bases and 8 bases, with 10 bases remaining between them. CDR1 SQVTM and CDR2 ANQGSEA come from the germline V gene. The CDR3 loop spans 11 amino acids.

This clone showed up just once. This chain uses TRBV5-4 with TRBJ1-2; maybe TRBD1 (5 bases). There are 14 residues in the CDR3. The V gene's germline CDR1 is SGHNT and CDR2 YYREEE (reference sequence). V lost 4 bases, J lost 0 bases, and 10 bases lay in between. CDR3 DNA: TGTGCCAGCAGCCCGGGACTCTCTAACTATGGCTACACCTTC. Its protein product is CASSPGLSNYGYTF.

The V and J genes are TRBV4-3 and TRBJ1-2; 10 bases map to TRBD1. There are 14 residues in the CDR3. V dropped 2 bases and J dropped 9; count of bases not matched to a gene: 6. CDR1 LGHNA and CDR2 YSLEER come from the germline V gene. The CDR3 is CASSQTGTGASYTF. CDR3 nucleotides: TGCGCCAGCAGCCAAACCGGGACAGGGGCGAGCTACACCTTC.

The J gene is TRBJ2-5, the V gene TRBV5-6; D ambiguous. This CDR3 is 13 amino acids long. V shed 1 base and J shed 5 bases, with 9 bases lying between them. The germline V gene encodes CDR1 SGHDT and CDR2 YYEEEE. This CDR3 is CASSLRSLETQYF. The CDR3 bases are TGTGCCAGCAGCTTGAGGAGCTTGGAGACCCAGTACTTC.

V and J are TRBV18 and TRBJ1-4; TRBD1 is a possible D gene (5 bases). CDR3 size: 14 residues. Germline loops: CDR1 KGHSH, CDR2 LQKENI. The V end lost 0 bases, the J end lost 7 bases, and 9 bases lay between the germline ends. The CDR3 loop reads CASSPPGHREKLFF. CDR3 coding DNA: TGTGCCAGCTCACCACCGGGGCACCGTGAAAAACTGTTTTTT.

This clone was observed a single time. The CDR3 here is CASMRTEGSYEQYF. In DNA, the CDR3 is TGTGCCAGCATGAGGACAGAGGGATCCTACGAGCAGTACTTC. The chain carries TRBV2 and TRBJ2-7, with a weak D call TRBD1 (6 bases). Germline CDR1 and CDR2: SNHLY and FYNNEI. V shed 7 bases and J shed 1 base, with 14 bases lying between them. This CDR3 spans 14 amino acids.

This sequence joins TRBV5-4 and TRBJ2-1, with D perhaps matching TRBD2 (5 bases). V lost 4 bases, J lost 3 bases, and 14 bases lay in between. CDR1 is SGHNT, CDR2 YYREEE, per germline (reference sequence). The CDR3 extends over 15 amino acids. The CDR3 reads CASSPTSGGYNEQFF. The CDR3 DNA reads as TGTGCCAGCAGCCCGACAAGCGGAGGCTACAATGAGCAGTTCTTC.

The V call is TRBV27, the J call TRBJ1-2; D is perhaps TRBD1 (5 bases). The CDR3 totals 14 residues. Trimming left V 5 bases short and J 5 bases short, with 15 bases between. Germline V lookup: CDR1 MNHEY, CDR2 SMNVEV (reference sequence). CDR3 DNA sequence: TGTGCCAGCAGTCCCCTCGACAGCAGTTATGGCTACACCTTC. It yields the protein CASSPLDSSYGYTF.

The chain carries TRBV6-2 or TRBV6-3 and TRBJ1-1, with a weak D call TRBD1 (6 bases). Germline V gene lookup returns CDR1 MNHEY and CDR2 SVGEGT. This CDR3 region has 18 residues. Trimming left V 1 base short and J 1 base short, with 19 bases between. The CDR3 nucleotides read TGTGCCAGCAGTTACTTTACAGGGAAGGGGTATGAGAACACTGAAGCTTTCTTT. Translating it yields CASSYFTGKGYENTEAFF.

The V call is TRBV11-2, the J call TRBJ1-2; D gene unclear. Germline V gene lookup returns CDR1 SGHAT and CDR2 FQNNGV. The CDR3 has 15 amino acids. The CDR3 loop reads CAVRPAAGHGNGYTF. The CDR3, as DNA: TGTGCGGTACGTCCAGCAGCTGGGCACGGCAATGGCTACACCTTC.

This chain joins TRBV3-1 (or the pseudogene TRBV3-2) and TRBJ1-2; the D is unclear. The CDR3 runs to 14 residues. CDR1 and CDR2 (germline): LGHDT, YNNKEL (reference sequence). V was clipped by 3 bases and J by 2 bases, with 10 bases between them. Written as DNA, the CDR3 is TGTGCCAGCAGCCATTCGAAAGCAAACTATGGCTACACCTTC. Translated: CASSHSKANYGYTF.

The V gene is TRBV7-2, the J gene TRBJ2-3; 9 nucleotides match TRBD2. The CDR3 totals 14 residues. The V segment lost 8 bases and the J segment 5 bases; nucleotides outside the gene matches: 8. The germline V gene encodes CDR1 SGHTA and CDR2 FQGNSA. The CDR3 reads CASSRGGGGDTQYF. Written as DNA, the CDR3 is TGTGCCAGCTCCCGGGGCGGGGGGGGAGATACGCAGTATTTT.

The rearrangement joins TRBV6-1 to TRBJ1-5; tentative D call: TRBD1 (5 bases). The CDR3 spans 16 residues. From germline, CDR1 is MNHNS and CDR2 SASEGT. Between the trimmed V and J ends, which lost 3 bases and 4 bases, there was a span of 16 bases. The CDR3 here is CASSEEQAFRNQPQHF. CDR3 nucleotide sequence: TGTGCCAGCAGTGAGGAACAGGCCTTTCGAAATCAGCCCCAGCATTTT.

CDR3 nucleotides: TGTGCCAGCAGCACCACAGGGCGCCTCGGCTACACCTTC. It translates to CASSTTGRLGYTF. The genes are TRBV12-3 or TRBV12-4 and TRBJ1-2; tentatively, D is TRBD1 (6 bases). V was cut by 6 bases and J by 8 bases, with 16 bases left in between. There are 13 residues in the CDR3.

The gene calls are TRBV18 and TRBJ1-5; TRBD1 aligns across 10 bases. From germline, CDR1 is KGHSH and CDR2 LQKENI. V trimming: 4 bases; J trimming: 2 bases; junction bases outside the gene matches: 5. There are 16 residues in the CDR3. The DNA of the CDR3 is TGTGCCAGCTCACGATCGGACAGGGGGGGCAATCAGCCCCAGCATTTT. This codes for CASSRSDRGGNQPQHF.

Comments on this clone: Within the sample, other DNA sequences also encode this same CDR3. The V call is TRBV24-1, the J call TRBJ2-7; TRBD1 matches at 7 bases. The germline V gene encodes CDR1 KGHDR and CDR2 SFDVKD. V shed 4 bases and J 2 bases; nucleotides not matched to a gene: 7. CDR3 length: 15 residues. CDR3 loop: CATSDPRDRTYEQYF. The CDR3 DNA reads TGTGCCACCAGTGACCCCCGGGACAGAACCTACGAGCAGTACTTC.

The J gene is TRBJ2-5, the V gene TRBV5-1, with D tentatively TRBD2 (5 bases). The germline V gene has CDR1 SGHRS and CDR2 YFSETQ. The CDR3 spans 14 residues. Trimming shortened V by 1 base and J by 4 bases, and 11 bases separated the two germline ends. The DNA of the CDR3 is TGCGCCAGCAGCTTGTCCCTAGCAGGAGAGACCCAGTACTTC. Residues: CASSLSLAGETQYF. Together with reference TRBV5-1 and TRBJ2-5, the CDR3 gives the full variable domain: KAGVTQTPRYLIKTRGQQVTLSCSPISGHRSVSWYQQTPGQGLQFLFEYFSETQRNKGNFPGRFSGRQFSNSRSEMNVSTLELGDSALYLCASSLSLAGETQYFGPGTRLLVL.

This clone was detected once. CDR3 DNA sequence: TGCGCCAGCAGCAACGGGGGGTCCTACGAGCAGTACTTC. Its translation: CASSNGGSYEQYF. The genes are TRBV4-1 and TRBJ2-7, with 7 bases lining up with TRBD2. Germline assignment: CDR1 MGHRA and CDR2 YSYEKL. CDR3 size: 13 residues. J lost 1 base, V lost 5 bases, and 2 bases had no gene match.